This is a list of T cell receptor beta chains from one sample in a study of cytotoxic CD8 clonotypes in ibrutinib-treated CLL. Profiling relied on immunoSEQ multiplex PCR, and the TCRdb table lists in-frame clones only, not all of them. The sample lists fewer than 300,000 clones; 60% to 80% were seen once. This material consisted of PBMCs, taken at disease progression, from a patient treated with ibrutinib. Receptors were obtained from a human donor with chronic lymphocytic leukemia. Both conserved end residues are part of each CDR3. The D gene is left open where the match is weak. Size values are once, few and many counts, or a class for expanded clones, and some rows have none.

clone_size: -
d_call: -
j_call: TRBJ2-7
v_call: TRBV28
cdr3_aa: CASSPLGTYEQYF
cdr3_nt: TGTGCCAGCAGTCCACTCGGGACCTACGAGCAGTACTTC

clone_size: -
d_call: TRBD2
j_call: TRBJ2-3
v_call: TRBV7-8
cdr3_aa: CASSYVTPGLAGITDTQYF
cdr3_nt: TGTGCCAGCAGCTATGTAACTCCTGGACTAGCGGGGATCACAGATACGCAGTATTTT

clone_size: -
d_call: -
j_call: TRBJ1-4
v_call: TRBV29-1
cdr3_aa: CSAGRDNEKLFF
cdr3_nt: TGCAGCGCGGGGAGGGATAATGAAAAACTGTTTTTT

clone_size: -
d_call: TRBD1
j_call: TRBJ2-7
v_call: TRBV9
cdr3_aa: CASSPIGQAYEQYF
cdr3_nt: TGTGCCAGCAGCCCGATCGGACAGGCCTACGAGCAGTACTTC

clone_size: -
d_call: TRBD1
j_call: TRBJ2-3
v_call: TRBV27
cdr3_aa: CASGTGGRTDTQYF
cdr3_nt: TGTGCCAGCGGGACAGGGGGGAGGACAGATACGCAGTATTTT

clone_size: -
d_call: -
j_call: TRBJ1-1
v_call: TRBV29-1
cdr3_aa: CSPAGTTNTEAFF
cdr3_nt: TGCAGCCCCGCCGGGACAACCAACACTGAAGCTTTCTTT

clone_size: few
d_call: -
j_call: TRBJ2-7
v_call: TRBV6-5
cdr3_aa: CASREGFAYEQYF
cdr3_nt: TGTGCCAGCAGAGAGGGATTCGCCTACGAGCAGTACTTC

clone_size: -
d_call: -
j_call: TRBJ2-7
v_call: TRBV5-8
cdr3_aa: CASSSYSVNEQYF
cdr3_nt: TGTGCCAGCAGCTCGTACTCGGTGAACGAGCAGTACTTC

clone_size: few
d_call: -
j_call: TRBJ2-6
v_call: TRBV21-1
cdr3_aa: CASRTGSGANVLTF
cdr3_nt: TGTGCCAGCAGAACAGGGTCTGGGGCCAACGTCCTGACTTTC

clone_size: -
d_call: -
j_call: TRBJ1-2
v_call: TRBV4-2
cdr3_aa: CASRGGAPGYGYTF
cdr3_nt: TGTGCCAGCAGAGGTGGGGCCCCCGGCTATGGCTACACCTTC

clone_size: -
d_call: -
j_call: TRBJ2-3
v_call: TRBV7-9
cdr3_aa: CASSFRGPATDTQYF
cdr3_nt: TGTGCCAGCAGCTTTCGGGGGCCCGCCACAGATACGCAGTATTTT

clone_size: -
d_call: TRBD2
j_call: TRBJ2-5
v_call: TRBV7-2
cdr3_aa: CASSPSGGETQYF
cdr3_nt: TGTGCCAGCAGCCCTAGCGGGGGAGAGACCCAGTACTTC

clone_size: -
d_call: -
j_call: TRBJ1-6
v_call: TRBV29-1
cdr3_aa: CSVDPDMGLNSPLHF
cdr3_nt: TGCAGCGTTGACCCCGACATGGGGCTCAATTCACCCCTCCACTTT

clone_size: -
d_call: TRBD1
j_call: TRBJ2-7
v_call: TRBV11-2
cdr3_aa: CASSFGQGEQYF
cdr3_nt: TGTGCCAGCAGCTTTGGACAGGGGGAGCAGTACTTC

clone_size: -
d_call: -
j_call: TRBJ2-2
v_call: TRBV12-5
cdr3_aa: CASDTRVSGELFF
cdr3_nt: TGTGCTAGTGATACTAGAGTCTCCGGGGAGCTGTTTTTT

clone_size: -
d_call: -
j_call: TRBJ2-7
v_call: TRBV27
cdr3_aa: CASSFQSVPSGHTYEQYF
cdr3_nt: TGTGCCAGCAGTTTCCAATCGGTTCCATCGGGACACACCTACGAGCAGTACTTC

clone_size: -
d_call: TRBD2
j_call: TRBJ2-2
v_call: TRBV9
cdr3_aa: CASSVRTSGQNTGELFF
cdr3_nt: TGTGCCAGCAGCGTAAGGACTAGCGGACAGAACACCGGGGAGCTGTTTTTT

clone_size: -
d_call: -
j_call: TRBJ1-2
v_call: TRBV29-1
cdr3_aa: CSVNGQQGYGYTF
cdr3_nt: TGCAGCGTTAACGGACAGCAAGGTTACGGCTACACCTTC

clone_size: -
d_call: TRBD1
j_call: TRBJ2-7
v_call: TRBV19
cdr3_aa: CASSPGQVLYEQYF
cdr3_nt: TGTGCCAGTAGCCCGGGACAGGTTCTCTACGAGCAGTACTTC

clone_size: -
d_call: TRBD1
j_call: TRBJ2-5
v_call: TRBV7-2
cdr3_aa: CASSSDRQETQYF
cdr3_nt: TGTGCCAGCAGCTCGGACAGGCAAGAGACCCAGTACTTC

clone_size: -
d_call: -
j_call: TRBJ2-1
v_call: TRBV10-3
cdr3_aa: CAISAVGVSSYNEQFF
cdr3_nt: TGTGCCATCAGCGCCGTAGGGGTGAGCTCCTACAATGAGCAGTTCTTC

clone_size: -
d_call: -
j_call: TRBJ1-2
v_call: TRBV4-1
cdr3_aa: CASSQSGSYTF
cdr3_nt: TGCGCCAGCAGCCAAAGTGGGAGCTACACCTTC

clone_size: -
d_call: -
j_call: TRBJ1-3
v_call: TRBV28
cdr3_aa: CASSLTGTGNTIYF
cdr3_nt: TGTGCCAGCAGTCTCACAGGTACTGGAAACACCATATATTTT

clone_size: -
d_call: -
j_call: TRBJ2-3
v_call: TRBV9
cdr3_aa: CASSTNTDTQYF
cdr3_nt: TGTGCCAGCAGCACAAACACAGATACGCAGTATTTT

clone_size: -
d_call: TRBD1
j_call: TRBJ2-7
v_call: TRBV10-3
cdr3_aa: CAISDRQGTNYEQYF
cdr3_nt: TGTGCCATCAGTGACCGACAGGGAACTAACTACGAGCAGTACTTC

clone_size: -
d_call: -
j_call: TRBJ1-5
v_call: TRBV7-2
cdr3_aa: CASSYRTGINQPQHF
cdr3_nt: TGTGCCAGCAGTTATAGGACGGGGATCAATCAGCCCCAGCATTTT

clone_size: -
d_call: -
j_call: TRBJ1-6
v_call: TRBV29-1
cdr3_aa: CSVSGGTNNSPLHF
cdr3_nt: TGCAGCGTCTCCGGGGGGACGAATAATTCACCCCTCCACTTT

clone_size: few
d_call: -
j_call: TRBJ1-5
v_call: TRBV5-1
cdr3_aa: CASSPGPNQPQHF
cdr3_nt: TGCGCCAGCAGCCCGGGGCCCAATCAGCCCCAGCATTTT

clone_size: -
d_call: -
j_call: TRBJ2-3
v_call: TRBV15
cdr3_aa: CATSREHWAPTSTDTQYF
cdr3_nt: TGTGCCACCAGCAGAGAGCACTGGGCTCCCACTAGCACAGATACGCAGTATTTT

clone_size: -
d_call: -
j_call: TRBJ1-1
v_call: TRBV5-1
cdr3_aa: CASSSTGPFEAFF
cdr3_nt: TGCGCCAGCAGCTCCACCGGACCCTTTGAAGCTTTCTTT

clone_size: -
d_call: -
j_call: TRBJ1-2
v_call: TRBV28
cdr3_aa: CASSFAGLKGYTF
cdr3_nt: TGTGCCAGCAGTTTTGCCGGATTGAAGGGCTACACCTTC

clone_size: -
d_call: TRBD2
j_call: TRBJ2-3
v_call: TRBV10-2
cdr3_aa: CASTIPRLAGDTDTQYF
cdr3_nt: TGCGCCAGCACCATCCCAAGACTAGCGGGGGACACAGATACGCAGTATTTT

clone_size: -
d_call: -
j_call: TRBJ1-3
v_call: TRBV12-5
cdr3_aa: CASGILRHSGNTIYF
cdr3_nt: TGTGCTAGTGGTATACTGCGGCATTCTGGAAACACCATATATTTT